Listed below are T cell receptor beta chains from one sample, sequenced in a study of response to subunit inactivated influenza vaccine. TCRdb reprocessed the RT-PCR reads with MiXCR, giving one entry per CDR3 protein. The sample contains more than 700,000 distinct CDR3 sequences, about 20% of which appear only once. This specimen was PBMCs from blood, taken 5 days after vaccination. Receptors were obtained from a middle-aged man who received an inactivated influenza vaccine. The CDR3 runs from the conserved cysteine through the conserved F or W.

CDR3	J	V
CAISVERSSYEQYF	TRBJ2-7	TRBV10-3
CASFAFNTEAFF	TRBJ1-1	TRBV7-9
CSVYEANEQFF	TRBJ2-1	TRBV29-1
CASSGTSSFAGELFF	TRBJ2-2	TRBV5-1
CASSLGAGGPTSYEQYF	TRBJ2-7	TRBV12-3/TRBV12-4
CASSPAVSTTNYGYTF	TRBJ1-2	TRBV6-2/TRBV6-3
CASRALSSGGELFF	TRBJ2-2	TRBV5-1
CSARWGLAGEGGQFF	TRBJ2-1	TRBV20-1
CASSSFAGAYNEQFF	TRBJ2-1	TRBV12-3/TRBV12-4
CSARDQREQYF	TRBJ2-7	TRBV20-1
CASTDRGYQPQHF	TRBJ1-5	TRBV6-2/TRBV6-3
CASSKTTGGSYNEQFF	TRBJ2-1	TRBV5-1
CASTVGVGTYNEQFF	TRBJ2-1	TRBV27
CASSSTVTQHF	TRBJ1-5	TRBV6-1
CASSREGSPSTDTQYF	TRBJ2-3	TRBV5-1
CIPPFLAGGYNEQFF	TRBJ2-1	TRBV20-1
CASSPGLGLGTDTQYF	TRBJ2-3	TRBV5-5
CSARDLEQYF	TRBJ2-7	TRBV20-1
CASSQVRGSSPLHF	TRBJ1-6	TRBV3-1
CASSTSGTNTGELFF	TRBJ2-2	TRBV12-3/TRBV12-4
CASSPNRTPWVDTQYF	TRBJ2-3	TRBV27
CASSLFQGPRYEQYF	TRBJ2-7	TRBV5-1
CASSEAPGLTTDTQYF	TRBJ2-3	TRBV6-1
CASSFLQGPYEQYF	TRBJ2-7	TRBV5-5
CASSLRRVGVLYF	TRBJ2-3	TRBV7-2
CASSGTGLGTYEQYF	TRBJ2-7	TRBV28
CSARGGWGQETQYF	TRBJ2-5	TRBV20-1
CASSLSVNSNQPQHF	TRBJ1-5	TRBV5-6
CASTNRDSFSGNEKLFF	TRBJ1-4	TRBV7-9
CASRPTGRGGYTF	TRBJ1-2	TRBV6-1
CASSLAFPSGTGATRSSYEQYF	TRBJ2-7	TRBV5-1
CASSTPGGGWYEQYF	TRBJ2-7	TRBV28
CSVDVGGSYEQYF	TRBJ2-7	TRBV29-1
CASSPRRTGELFF	TRBJ2-2	TRBV12-3/TRBV12-4